A selection of T cell receptor beta chains follows, all from one sample in a study of blood T cells in healthy people across ages. One entry per CDR3 protein results from TCRdb running MiXCR on the 5' RACE reads. The table shows 500,000 to 700,000 distinct CDR3 sequences, with about 30% occurring only once. The sequencing input was blood. The source of these receptors is a woman aged 80 or over in good health. Each CDR3 is given with its conserved first and last residue. The D gene is left open where the match is weak.

j_gene: TRBJ1-1; v_gene: TRBV12-3/TRBV12-4; d_gene: TRBD1; CDR3aa: CASSLAFTGVEAFF
j_gene: TRBJ1-2; v_gene: TRBV6-1; d_gene: NA; CDR3aa: CASSDPRQSANYGYTF
j_gene: NA; v_gene: TRBV5-1; d_gene: NA; CDR3aa: CASSPGTGSYSEQYF
j_gene: TRBJ1-6; v_gene: TRBV3-1; d_gene: NA; CDR3aa: CASSTVSSYNSPLHF
j_gene: TRBJ2-1; v_gene: TRBV7-9; d_gene: NA; CDR3aa: CASTLHENEQFF
j_gene: TRBJ2-3; v_gene: TRBV11-2; d_gene: NA; CDR3aa: CASSLGVGDSFTDTQYF
j_gene: TRBJ1-3; v_gene: TRBV9; d_gene: NA; CDR3aa: CASSVNSGNTIYF
j_gene: TRBJ2-4; v_gene: TRBV19; d_gene: NA; CDR3aa: CASSIKNPAGNIQYF
j_gene: TRBJ2-5; v_gene: TRBV2; d_gene: TRBD1; CDR3aa: CASSEFRTGGQETQYF
j_gene: TRBJ2-5; v_gene: TRBV21-1; d_gene: NA; CDR3aa: CASTLEPGQVVIRERTQYF
j_gene: TRBJ2-1; v_gene: TRBV4-1; d_gene: TRBD2; CDR3aa: CASSQDAGGRYNEQFF
j_gene: TRBJ2-5; v_gene: TRBV18; d_gene: NA; CDR3aa: CASSPPEGGETQYF
j_gene: TRBJ2-7; v_gene: TRBV13; d_gene: TRBD1; CDR3aa: CASSPDRDRAYEQYF
j_gene: TRBJ2-2; v_gene: TRBV12-3/TRBV12-4; d_gene: NA; CDR3aa: CASASALAGELFF
j_gene: TRBJ1-5; v_gene: TRBV7-3; d_gene: NA; CDR3aa: CVSSPRGPRGLRGKNQPQHF
j_gene: TRBJ2-5; v_gene: TRBV6-4; d_gene: NA; CDR3aa: CASRGPVSNEQYF
j_gene: TRBJ2-3; v_gene: TRBV29-1; d_gene: TRBD2; CDR3aa: CSVRGGSTDTQYF
j_gene: TRBJ1-5; v_gene: TRBV7-2; d_gene: NA; CDR3aa: CASSLEDRFNQPQHF
j_gene: TRBJ2-7; v_gene: TRBV5-1; d_gene: TRBD1; CDR3aa: CASSLTGADIHEQYF
j_gene: TRBJ1-1; v_gene: TRBV25-1; d_gene: NA; CDR3aa: CASSEVRNQKTEAFF
j_gene: TRBJ1-5; v_gene: TRBV9; d_gene: TRBD1; CDR3aa: CASSADRGPRIQPQHF
j_gene: TRBJ2-7; v_gene: TRBV5-1; d_gene: NA; CDR3aa: CASSLLGTGVNEQYF
j_gene: TRBJ2-1; v_gene: TRBV18; d_gene: NA; CDR3aa: CASSPRAVTYNEQFF
j_gene: TRBJ1-5; v_gene: TRBV24-1; d_gene: NA; CDR3aa: CATSDLFQPQHF
j_gene: TRBJ2-2; v_gene: TRBV7-3; d_gene: NA; CDR3aa: CASSLRAGNTGELFF
j_gene: TRBJ2-3; v_gene: TRBV4-2; d_gene: TRBD2; CDR3aa: CASSRAGGSTDTQYF
j_gene: TRBJ2-3; v_gene: TRBV19; d_gene: NA; CDR3aa: CASSRSGGRVEDTQYF
j_gene: TRBJ1-1; v_gene: TRBV2; d_gene: NA; CDR3aa: CASSDSRLEEAFF
j_gene: TRBJ2-3; v_gene: TRBV6-2/TRBV6-3; d_gene: TRBD1; CDR3aa: CASRQNPGQRTDTQYF
j_gene: TRBJ1-1; v_gene: TRBV7-2; d_gene: NA; CDR3aa: CASSLARWGGRNTEAFF
j_gene: TRBJ2-1; v_gene: TRBV25-1; d_gene: TRBD2; CDR3aa: CASRLAGDNEQFF
j_gene: TRBJ1-1; v_gene: TRBV9; d_gene: NA; CDR3aa: CASSPGGSHRKENTEAFF
j_gene: TRBJ1-6; v_gene: TRBV4-2; d_gene: TRBD1; CDR3aa: CASTTQTGGSISPLHF
j_gene: TRBJ2-3; v_gene: TRBV5-1; d_gene: NA; CDR3aa: CAASQSGTDTQYF
j_gene: TRBJ2-5; v_gene: TRBV6-2/TRBV6-3; d_gene: NA; CDR3aa: CASSAGTTGRVETQYF
j_gene: TRBJ2-3; v_gene: TRBV2; d_gene: NA; CDR3aa: CARATGSSTDTQYF
j_gene: TRBJ2-3; v_gene: TRBV7-9; d_gene: TRBD2; CDR3aa: CASSPTSGWSDTQYF
j_gene: TRBJ2-5; v_gene: TRBV7-3; d_gene: TRBD2; CDR3aa: CASSPRGGLGETQYF
j_gene: TRBJ2-7; v_gene: TRBV7-2; d_gene: TRBD2; CDR3aa: CASSRNPSGVSYEQYF
j_gene: NA; v_gene: TRBV4-2; d_gene: TRBD2; CDR3aa: CAGSLSLAGSSYNEQYF
j_gene: TRBJ1-1; v_gene: TRBV20-1; d_gene: NA; CDR3aa: CSARGGAGRLRNTEAFF
j_gene: TRBJ1-4; v_gene: TRBV2; d_gene: TRBD1; CDR3aa: CASTPRGQSNEKLFF
j_gene: TRBJ1-6; v_gene: TRBV7-3; d_gene: NA; CDR3aa: CASSLRGGDSPLHF
j_gene: TRBJ2-7; v_gene: TRBV6-1; d_gene: TRBD1; CDR3aa: CASRRQGDYEQYF
j_gene: TRBJ1-2; v_gene: TRBV9; d_gene: NA; CDR3aa: CASSGDSDYGYTF
j_gene: TRBJ2-1; v_gene: TRBV5-1; d_gene: TRBD2; CDR3aa: CASSLSGGDYNEQFF
j_gene: TRBJ2-1; v_gene: TRBV7-9; d_gene: TRBD1; CDR3aa: CASSPGQVYNEQFF
j_gene: TRBJ2-5; v_gene: TRBV5-1; d_gene: NA; CDR3aa: CASSSDLVETQYF
j_gene: TRBJ2-7; v_gene: TRBV11-2; d_gene: NA; CDR3aa: CASSLPIYRSEQYF
j_gene: TRBJ2-7; v_gene: TRBV5-1; d_gene: NA; CDR3aa: CASSSGTRVTYEQYF
j_gene: TRBJ2-3; v_gene: TRBV7-3; d_gene: NA; CDR3aa: CASSRDSTGTQYF
j_gene: TRBJ2-1; v_gene: TRBV27; d_gene: NA; CDR3aa: CASTRTAYNEQFF
j_gene: TRBJ2-1; v_gene: TRBV6-2/TRBV6-3; d_gene: TRBD2; CDR3aa: CASSPPASTSGGRRNEQFF